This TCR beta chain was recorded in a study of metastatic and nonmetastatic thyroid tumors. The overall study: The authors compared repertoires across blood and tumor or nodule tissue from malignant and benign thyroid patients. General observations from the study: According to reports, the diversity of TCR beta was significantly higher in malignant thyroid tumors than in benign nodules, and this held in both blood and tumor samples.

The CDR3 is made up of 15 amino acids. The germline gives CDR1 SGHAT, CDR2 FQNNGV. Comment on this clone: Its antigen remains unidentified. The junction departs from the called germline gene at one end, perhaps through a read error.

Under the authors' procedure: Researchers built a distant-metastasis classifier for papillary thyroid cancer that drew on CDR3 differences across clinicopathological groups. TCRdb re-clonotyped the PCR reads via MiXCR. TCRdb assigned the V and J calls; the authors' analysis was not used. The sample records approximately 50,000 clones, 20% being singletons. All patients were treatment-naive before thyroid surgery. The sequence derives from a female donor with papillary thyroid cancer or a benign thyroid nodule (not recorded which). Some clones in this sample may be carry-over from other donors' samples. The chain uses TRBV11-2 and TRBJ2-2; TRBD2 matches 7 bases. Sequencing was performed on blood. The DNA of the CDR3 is TGTGCCAGCAGATTAGGCACGGGGGAGGGAGGGGAGCTGTTTTTT. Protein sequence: CASRLGTGEGGELFF.